These 14 T cell receptor beta chains were sequenced from one sample in a study of regulatory T cells in long-lasting Graves disease. Building of the TCR beta libraries involved iRepertoire HTBI primers and Arm-PCR of CDR3 regions. Using its own MiXCR run on the multiplex PCR reads, TCRdb lists one record per CDR3 protein. The table has more than 400,000 distinct CDR3 sequences, roughly 17% seen once. Time point: newly diagnosed GD, antithyroid drugs for less than 3 months. After RNA was extracted from PBMCs, the TCR library was made from it. The same data also went into a second study, on T cells in Graves' hyperthyroidism and ophthalmopathy.

The sample was peripheral blood mononuclear cells (PBMCs), taken at new diagnosis, from a patient treated with antithyroid drugs. The receptors stem from a man in his forties with Graves disease.

V gene TRBV2 combines with J gene TRBJ1-5; perhaps TRBD1 as D (5 bases). Deletions cut 5 bases from V and 5 bases from J, with 10 bases between. The germline CDR1 and CDR2 sequences are SNHLY and FYNNEI. The CDR3 is 13 residues long. CDR3 nucleotides: TGTGCCAGCAGTCGGGGGAACTATCAGCCCCAGCATTTT. The encoded protein is CASSRGNYQPQHF.

This clonotype was counted a few times. The rearrangement links TRBV6-1 to TRBJ2-7, with 14 positions matching TRBD2. Germline values: CDR1 MNHNS, CDR2 SASEGT. V gave up 6 bases and J gave up 7 bases; unmatched junction bases: 8. The CDR3 contains 15 residues. CDR3 sequence (DNA): TGTGCCAGCAGACCGGGACTAGCGGGAGTAGGTGAGCAGTACTTC. Residues: CASRPGLAGVGEQYF.

In its sample, this clonotype was seen many times. The chain combines TRBV28 with TRBJ2-7; no definite D call. This CDR3 comprises 12 residues. The germline V gene has CDR1 MDHEN and CDR2 SYDVKM. V lost 6 bases to trimming and J lost 2 bases, with 8 bases between them. In nucleotides, the CDR3 is TGTGCCAGCAGGGCCGACACCTACGAGCAGTACTTC. It translates to CASRADTYEQYF. Drawing the rest from reference TRBV28 and TRBJ2-7, the complete variable domain is DVKVTQSSRYLVKRTGEKVFLECVQDMDHENMFWYRQDPGLGLRLIYFSYDVKMKEKGDIPEGYSVSREKKERFSLILESASTNQTSMYLCASRADTYEQYFGPGTRLTVT.

This clonotype was counted ten times or more. This chain joins TRBV24-1 and TRBJ2-2; D not certain. CDR1 KGHDR and CDR2 SFDVKD come from the germline V gene. The CDR3 spans 14 residues. The V end was cut by 0 bases, the J end by 3 bases, with 4 bases between. This chain's CDR3 is CATSDLRDTGELFF. CDR3 nucleotides: TGTGCCACCAGTGATTTGCGAGACACCGGGGAGCTGTTTTTT.

This clonotype has ten or more counts. DNA of the CDR3: TGTGCCACCAGTGACGTAGACGGCCGGGGCACAGATACGCAGTATTTT. Protein: CATSDVDGRGTDTQYF. This sequence joins TRBV24-1 and TRBJ2-3; no firm D call. Trimming cost V 4 bases and J 1 base, with 14 bases left between them. Germline CDR1 KGHDR, CDR2 SFDVKD. The CDR3 has 16 amino acids.

This clonotype was detected a few times. The chain carries TRBV20-1 and TRBJ2-1, with a tentative D call TRBD2 (5 bases). CDR3 length: 14 amino acids. Trimming took 6 bases from V and 10 from J, leaving 22 bases between them. Germline lookup yields CDR1 DFQATT and CDR2 SNEGSKA (reference sequence). CDR3 DNA: TGCAGTGCCGCAACTAGTTTGGACCTCAGGGAGCAGTTCTTC. Its translation: CSAATSLDLREQFF.

This clonotype was found many times. This rearrangement joins TRBV24-1 to TRBJ2-7; the D is unclear. Germline V lookup: CDR1 KGHDR, CDR2 SFDVKD. The CDR3 is made up of 13 amino acids. Trimming removed 4 bases at V and 3 bases at J, with 9 bases between. The CDR3 here is CATSDPGLYEQYF. The CDR3, as DNA: TGTGCCACCAGTGACCCAGGCCTCTACGAGCAGTACTTC.

This clonotype was picked up many times. The chain links TRBV3-1 to TRBJ2-5; 11 positions agree with TRBD2. The ends lost 3 bases at V and 5 bases at J; junction bases unmatched: 5. The germline CDR1 and CDR2 sequences are LGHDT and YNNKEL (reference sequence). The CDR3 loop spans 15 amino acids. The CDR3 nucleotides are TGTGCCAGCAGCCAGGGACTAGCGGACTCCGAGACCCAGTACTTC. Translated, it gives CASSQGLADSETQYF.

Many counts were recorded for this clonotype. The chain uses TRBV5-8 and TRBJ2-7; D is unresolved. The CDR3 is 15 amino acids. Trimming left V 0 bases short and J 0 bases short, with 10 bases between. Germline V CDR1 and CDR2: SGHTS, YDEGEE. CDR3 amino acids: CASSLVGLTSYEQYF. The CDR3 DNA is TGTGCCAGCAGCTTGGTAGGGCTCACCTCCTACGAGCAGTACTTC.

V gene TRBV28 combines with J gene TRBJ2-5, with TRBD2 matching 9 bases. Per the germline V gene, CDR1 is MDHEN and CDR2 is SYDVKM. The CDR3 extends over 16 amino acids. Unmatched junction bases numbered 6, after V lost 2 bases and J lost 2 bases. The CDR3, as DNA: TGTGCCAGCAGTTTAGAACCAGCGGGAGGTCAAGAGACCCAGTACTTC. Its translation: CASSLEPAGGQETQYF.

J is TRBJ1-1 and V is TRBV6-5, with 7 bases aligning to TRBD1. This CDR3 is 14 amino acids long. The V and J ends lost 4 bases and 1 base, in that order; junction bases with no gene match: 3. Germline-derived CDR1 and CDR2 are MNHEY and SVGAGI. CDR3 sequence reads: CASSWDSKNTEAFF. Written as DNA, the CDR3 is TGTGCCAGCAGTTGGGACAGCAAGAACACTGAAGCTTTCTTT.

This clonotype was counted only a few times. The chain joins TRBV7-9 to TRBJ2-2, with 7 bases aligning to TRBD2. The junction had 13 bases not matched to a gene; V was cut back by 6 bases and J by 3 bases. This CDR3 spans 17 amino acids. Germline CDR1 and CDR2: SEHNR and FQNEAQ (reference sequence). CDR3 loop: CASSLTSSGLHTGELFF. The CDR3 nucleotides are TGTGCCAGCAGTCTAACATCCTCGGGACTACACACCGGGGAGCTGTTTTTT.

At least ten counts were recorded for this clonotype. The chain joins TRBV5-6 to TRBJ1-1; D uncertain. From germline, CDR1 is SGHDT and CDR2 YYEEEE. The CDR3 loop spans 15 amino acids. The germline V and J ends were trimmed by 1 base and 0 bases, with 10 bases remaining between them. The CDR3 reads CASSLLTHMNTEAFF. The CDR3 DNA follows: TGTGCCAGCAGCTTGTTAACACACATGAACACTGAAGCTTTCTTT.

This clonotype was observed many times. The chain has TRBV2 and TRBJ1-2; D ambiguous. CDR3 length: 13 amino acids. The V gene's germline CDR1 is SNHLY and CDR2 FYNNEI. V dropped 7 bases and J dropped 4 bases, with 13 bases sitting between them. The CDR3 DNA reads TGTGCCAGCATTCCGAACAGAGGCTATGGCTACACCTTC. Protein: CASIPNRGYGYTF. Full variable domain (missing parts from reference TRBV2 and TRBJ1-2): EPEVTQTPSHQVTQMGQEVILRCVPISNHLYFYWYRQILGQKVEFLVSFYNNEISEKSEIFDDQFSVERPDGSNFTLKIRSTKLEDSAMYFCASIPNRGYGYTFGSGTRLTVV.